Below, 32 T cell receptor beta chains from the same sample are listed, as sequenced in a study of T cells after yellow fever vaccination. MiXCR was run by TCRdb on the 5' RACE reads, yielding one entry per CDR3 protein. The sample has approximately 550,000 distinct CDR3 sequences; about 13% are singletons. Source: PBMCs, taken on the day of the yellow fever booster vaccination. The receptors were gathered from a man under 40 who received the YFV17D yellow fever vaccine.

V usage is TRBV10-3 and J usage is TRBJ2-1, with 7 bases aligning to TRBD2. CDR1 ENHRY and CDR2 SYGVKD come from the germline V gene. V shed 8 bases and J 0 bases; nucleotides not matched to a gene: 10. The CDR3 has 16 residues. The CDR3 region is CAILGGGDSSYNEQFF. The CDR3 coding sequence is TGTGCCATCCTTGGGGGGGGGGATAGCTCCTACAATGAGCAGTTCTTC.

J is TRBJ2-4 and V is TRBV7-2, with 11 bases identical to TRBD2. Per germline, CDR1 SGHTA and CDR2 FQGNSA. J was trimmed by 0 bases and V by 1 base; bases with no gene match: 2. This CDR3 is 17 amino acids long. The CDR3 loop reads CASSLGGLAAAKNIQYF. CDR3 bases: TGTGCCAGCAGCTTAGGGGGACTAGCGGCAGCCAAAAACATTCAGTACTTC.

This chain uses TRBV6-4 with TRBJ1-1; D is possibly TRBD1 (6 bases). The germline gives CDR1 MRHNA, CDR2 SNTAGT. The CDR3 loop spans 13 amino acids. V was cut by 6 bases and J by 4 bases, with 12 bases left in between. The CDR3 sequence: CASSDQGSTEAFF. The CDR3 coding sequence is TGTGCCAGCAGCGACCAGGGGTCCACTGAAGCTTTCTTT.

This sequence joins TRBV5-1 and TRBJ2-7; 8 positions agree with TRBD1. The V gene end was trimmed by 0 bases and the J gene end by 0 bases; junction bases not matched to a gene: 5. This CDR3 is built from 16 residues. Germline V lookup: CDR1 SGHRS, CDR2 YFSETQ. The CDR3 loop reads CASSLGDRLPSYEQYF. The CDR3 DNA reads as TGCGCCAGCAGCTTGGGGGACAGGCTACCCTCCTACGAGCAGTACTTC. The full variable domain, in which reference TRBV5-1 and TRBJ2-7 provide the parts outside the CDR3, is KAGVTQTPRYLIKTRGQQVTLSCSPISGHRSVSWYQQTPGQGLQFLFEYFSETQRNKGNFPGRFSGRQFSNSRSEMNVSTLELGDSALYLCASSLGDRLPSYEQYFGPGTRLTVT.

The chain recombines TRBV6-1 with TRBJ2-3; D perhaps matches TRBD1 (5 bases). The CDR3 spans 13 residues. V was clipped by 6 bases and J by 1 base, with 8 bases between them. Per the germline V gene, CDR1 is MNHNS and CDR2 is SASEGT. CDR3 DNA: TGTGCCAGCAGAGAACAGGGCACAGATACGCAGTATTTT. This sequence encodes CASREQGTDTQYF.

This clonotype occurred many times. The V and J genes are TRBV4-2 and TRBJ1-2; D gene unclear. The CDR3 sequence is 15 residues long. The germline V gene has CDR1 LGHNA and CDR2 YNFKEQ. V lost 0 bases to trimming and J lost 4 bases, with 12 bases between them. The CDR3 reads CASSQDPMEPYGYTF. In nucleotides, the CDR3 is TGTGCCAGCAGCCAAGATCCAATGGAACCCTATGGCTACACCTTC.

The V call is TRBV7-2, the J call TRBJ2-1; maybe TRBD1 (5 bases). Between the trimmed V and J ends, which lost 1 base and 11 bases, there was a span of 9 bases. The germline gives CDR1 SGHTA, CDR2 FQGNSA. CDR3 size: 12 residues. CDR3 coding DNA: TGTGCCAGCAGCTTAGGGCCAGGGCAGCAGTTCTTC. Amino acid sequence: CASSLGPGQQFF. Using reference TRBV7-2 and TRBJ2-1 for the parts outside the CDR3, the full variable domain is GAGVSQSPSNKVTEKGKDVELRCDPISGHTALYWYRQSLGQGLEFLIYFQGNSAPDKSGLPSDRFSAERTGGSVSTLTIQRTQQEDSAVYLCASSLGPGQQFFGPGTRLTVL.

This clonotype was recorded a few times. The chain combines TRBV7-8 with TRBJ1-1; weak D call: TRBD1 (5 bases). Trimming pared 2 bases from V and 6 bases from J, leaving 13 bases between. This CDR3 spans 14 amino acids. The V gene's germline CDR1 is SGHVS and CDR2 FQNEAQ. CDR3 protein: CASSLRGLGAEAFF. DNA of the CDR3: TGTGCCAGCAGCTTAAGGGGCTTGGGAGCTGAAGCTTTCTTT.

The chain links TRBV9 to TRBJ2-7; 8 nucleotides line up with TRBD1. CDR1 is SGDLS, CDR2 YYNGEE, per germline. The CDR3 totals 13 residues. Trimming removed 3 bases from V and 6 bases from J; junction bases left unmatched: 5. The CDR3 region has the DNA TGTGCCAGCAGCGGGACAGGGCTTGGCGAGCAGTACTTC. Its translation: CASSGTGLGEQYF.

This clonotype was found a few times. The V and J genes are TRBV7-9 and TRBJ1-5; D not resolved. Deletions cut 4 bases from V and 9 bases from J, with 10 bases between. This CDR3 spans 12 amino acids. Germline V lookup: CDR1 SEHNR, CDR2 FQNEAQ (reference sequence). CDR3: CASSYPAGPQHF. DNA of the CDR3: TGTGCCAGCAGCTACCCCGCCGGGCCCCAGCATTTT.

This clonotype was counted a few times. The V call is TRBV27, the J call TRBJ2-2, with D perhaps being TRBD1 or TRBD2 (6 bases each). The CDR3 consists of 14 residues. The germline gives CDR1 MNHEY, CDR2 SMNVEV (reference sequence). With 4 bases removed from V and 4 bases from J, the gap between germline ends came to 10 bases. CDR3 sequence reads: CASSWGATTGELFF. DNA of the CDR3: TGTGCCAGCAGTTGGGGGGCAACCACCGGGGAGCTGTTTTTT.

The table lists this clonotype with a few counts. The chain recombines TRBV7-2 with TRBJ2-7; D might be TRBD2 (6 bases). The CDR3 runs 14 residues. Trimming took off 0 bases at V and 6 bases at J, with 12 bases between the two ends. Germline V gene sequence: CDR1 SGHTA, CDR2 FQGNSA. DNA of the CDR3: TGTGCCAGCAGCTTAGCCGGCCAAGCGGGCGAGCAGTACTTC. The encoded protein is CASSLAGQAGEQYF. The entire variable domain, with the rest obtained from reference TRBV7-2 and TRBJ2-7, is as follows: GAGVSQSPSNKVTEKGKDVELRCDPISGHTALYWYRQSLGQGLEFLIYFQGNSAPDKSGLPSDRFSAERTGGSVSTLTIQRTQQEDSAVYLCASSLAGQAGEQYFGPGTRLTVT.

This clonotype was counted a few times. The chain links TRBV29-1 to TRBJ2-1; TRBD1 might be the D (6 bases). V shed 5 bases and J shed 9 bases, with 11 bases lying between them. The CDR3 extends over 11 amino acids. CDR1 and CDR2 (germline): SQVTM, ANQGSEA. Written as DNA, the CDR3 is TGCAGCGTTCTAACAGGGTTTGAGCAGTTCTTC. Its translation: CSVLTGFEQFF.

The J gene is TRBJ1-1, the V gene TRBV10-2; perhaps TRBD1 as D (6 bases). With 8 bases removed from V and 11 bases from J, the gap between germline ends came to 15 bases. CDR1 WSHSY and CDR2 SAAADI come from the germline V gene. The CDR3 is 11 residues long. The CDR3 nucleotides are TGCGCCAGCGGCGACAGGTTTTTGGCTTTCTTT. This encodes CASGDRFLAFF.

Comments on this clonotype: The junction shows a germline mismatch at one end, possibly a read error. This sequence joins TRBV7-7 and TRBJ2-5, with 8 nucleotides matching TRBD1. Germline V gene sequence: CDR1 SSHAT, CDR2 FNYEAQ (reference sequence). This CDR3 has 15 amino acids. The CDR3 DNA sequence: TGTGCTAGCAGCGCACGGACAGGGAAGGGCGAGACCCAGTACTTC. Its protein is CASSARTGKGETQYF.

The chain links TRBV20-1 to TRBJ1-2; unclear D gene. V lost 1 base and J 8 bases, leaving 20 bases between the germline ends. CDR1 and CDR2 from the germline V gene are DFQATT and SNEGSKA (reference sequence). The CDR3 runs to 15 residues. This CDR3 is CSARGIVPSEDGYTF. In DNA, the CDR3 is TGCAGTGCTAGAGGTATAGTTCCCAGCGAGGACGGCTACACCTTC.

The chain uses TRBV7-3 and TRBJ1-5; TRBD1 aligns across 7 bases. Looked up from germline, CDR1 is SGHTA and CDR2 is FQGTGA. This CDR3 comprises 15 residues. J lost 3 bases, V lost 5 bases, and 7 bases had no gene match. CDR3 DNA sequence: TGTGCCAGCAGCCCCAGGGGGGGGGCCAATCAGCCCCAGCATTTT. As protein: CASSPRGGANQPQHF.

This clonotype showed up just a few times. The rearrangement uses TRBV7-9 and TRBJ2-4; D is possibly TRBD2 (6 bases). In germline, CDR1 is SEHNR, CDR2 FQNEAQ (reference sequence). This CDR3 is 16 amino acids long. The V and J ends lost 4 bases and 2 bases respectively, with 15 bases between them. This chain's CDR3 is CASSSELGLTKNIQYF. CDR3 coding DNA: TGTGCCAGCAGCTCCGAGCTCGGACTAACCAAAAACATTCAGTACTTC.

The rearrangement uses TRBV5-1 and TRBJ2-3; TRBD1 aligns across 9 bases. This CDR3 is 14 amino acids long. Looked up from germline, CDR1 is SGHRS and CDR2 is YFSETQ. The V and J ends lost 4 bases and 6 bases, in that order; junction bases with no gene match: 6. The CDR3 nucleotides are TGCGCCAGCAGCCTACAGGGGGCGTTGGATACGCAGTATTTT. Protein product: CASSLQGALDTQYF.

This clonotype was seen a few times. This chain uses TRBV7-9 with TRBJ2-3; 7 bases are shared with TRBD2. The CDR3 covers 15 residues. Germline values: CDR1 SEHNR, CDR2 FQNEAQ (reference sequence). J lost 1 base, V lost 3 bases, and 4 bases had no gene match. This CDR3 is CASSFAGVGTDTQYF. The CDR3 coding sequence is TGTGCCAGCAGCTTTGCGGGAGTAGGCACAGATACGCAGTATTTT.

This clonotype was counted a few times. This chain uses TRBV7-9 with TRBJ2-5, with 14 bases fitting TRBD2. Germline CDR1 reads SEHNR; CDR2 reads FQNEAQ (reference sequence). The V gene end was trimmed by 3 bases and the J gene end by 5 bases; junction bases not matched to a gene: 5. This CDR3 has 16 residues. The CDR3 sequence is CASSLPGLAGVETQYF. The CDR3 DNA reads as TGTGCCAGCAGCTTGCCGGGACTAGCGGGAGTTGAGACCCAGTACTTC.

This clonotype was observed a few times. The chain links TRBV6-5 to TRBJ2-5; TRBD2 might be the D (5 bases). Germline V CDR1 and CDR2: MNHEY, SVGAGI. V was clipped by 0 bases and J by 3 bases, with 8 bases between them. The CDR3 has 14 residues. Here the CDR3 reads CASSYSSGKETQYF. The CDR3 DNA reads as TGTGCCAGCAGTTACTCGAGCGGAAAAGAGACCCAGTACTTC.

J is TRBJ2-1 and V is TRBV3-1; 8 bases are shared with TRBD2. The germline CDR1 and CDR2 sequences are LGHDT and YNNKEL (reference sequence). The CDR3 is 16 residues long. V lost 3 bases and J lost 8; bases outside the gene matches: 12. CDR3 coding DNA: TGTGCCAGCAGCCATCTCAGCGGGAGTTTCATCCATGAGCAGTTCTTC. It yields the protein CASSHLSGSFIHEQFF.

The V and J genes are TRBV6-2 or TRBV6-3 and TRBJ2-7; TRBD2 aligns across 8 bases. This CDR3 is built from 11 residues. V trimming: 4 bases; J trimming: 13 bases; junction bases outside the gene matches: 6. Germline V CDR1 and CDR2: MNHEY, SVGEGT. The DNA of the CDR3 is TGTGCCAGCAGTTCCGTGGGACTAGTTTACTTC. Its protein is CASSSVGLVYF.

The CDR3 bases are TGTGCCAGCAGCTTAGCGGCCTACGGCAATGAGCAGTTCTTC. Translation gives CASSLAAYGNEQFF. This chain links TRBV7-2 with TRBJ2-1; no clear D. The CDR3 length is 14 residues. Trimming removed 0 bases from V and 6 bases from J, with 9 bases in between. Germline V gene lookup returns CDR1 SGHTA and CDR2 FQGNSA.

CDR3 DNA: TGCAGTGCTGACCGGGACTCCGCTGTAGATACGCAGTATTTT. As protein: CSADRDSAVDTQYF. The V call is TRBV20-1, the J call TRBJ2-3; possible D gene TRBD2, 6 bases. V was shortened by 5 bases and J by 5 bases, with 17 bases between the two germline ends. Germline CDR1 DFQATT, CDR2 SNEGSKA (reference sequence). This CDR3 is built from 14 residues.

This clonotype was counted between two and nine times. This chain joins TRBV20-1 and TRBJ2-3, with TRBD2 matching over 11 bases. Looked up from germline, CDR1 is DFQATT and CDR2 is SNEGSKA (reference sequence). The ends lost 2 bases at V and 5 bases at J; junction bases unmatched: 0. CDR3 length: 13 amino acids. The CDR3 bases are TGCAGTGCTAGACTAGCGGGAGGAGATACGCAGTATTTT. Protein sequence: CSARLAGGDTQYF.

This clonotype was observed a handful of times. V and J are TRBV29-1 and TRBJ2-5, with TRBD1 matching 8 bases. The J segment lost 2 bases and the V segment lost 8 bases, leaving 10 bases of the junction unmatched. The CDR3 length is 14 residues. The germline V gene has CDR1 SQVTM and CDR2 ANQGSEA. CDR3: CSHHPRTGQETQYF. The CDR3 nucleotides are TGCAGCCACCACCCCAGGACAGGGCAAGAGACCCAGTACTTC.

This clonotype came up a few times. The chain joins TRBV4-2 to TRBJ1-6; possible D gene TRBD1, 6 bases. The length of the CDR3 is 13 residues. Germline V lookup: CDR1 LGHNA, CDR2 YNFKEQ. V was trimmed by 1 base and J by 8 bases, leaving 6 bases between them. CDR3 in amino acids: CASSQAGDSPLHF. CDR3 DNA sequence: TGTGCCAGCAGCCAAGCAGGGGATTCACCCCTCCACTTT.

The chain is built from TRBV12-3 or TRBV12-4 and TRBJ1-2; the D gene is possibly TRBD1 (5 bases). Trimming removed 1 base from V and 4 bases from J, with 13 bases in between. The CDR3 is 15 amino acids. The CDR3 here is CASSLGKGPTYGYTF. In nucleotides, the CDR3 is TGTGCCAGCAGTTTAGGCAAGGGGCCCACCTATGGCTACACCTTC.

This clonotype came up a few times. The rearrangement uses TRBV25-1 and TRBJ2-5, with 9 bases aligning to TRBD2. The CDR3 is 17 residues long. Trimming at V came to 2 bases and at J to 3 bases, leaving 10 bases not matched to a gene. CDR1 and CDR2 from the germline V gene are MGHDK and SYGVNS. Written as DNA, the CDR3 is TGTGCCAGCAGTGAAACGAGGGCCCTAGCGGGAAAAGAGACCCAGTACTTC. Translating it yields CASSETRALAGKETQYF.

The chain couples TRBV5-1 to TRBJ2-5, with D uncertain. V lost 0 bases to trimming and J lost 5 bases, with 14 bases between them. Per the germline V gene, CDR1 is SGHRS and CDR2 is YFSETQ. There are 15 residues in the CDR3. CDR3 in amino acids: CASSLGAVLLETQYF. The CDR3, as DNA: TGCGCCAGCAGCTTGGGGGCGGTTCTGTTGGAGACCCAGTACTTC.